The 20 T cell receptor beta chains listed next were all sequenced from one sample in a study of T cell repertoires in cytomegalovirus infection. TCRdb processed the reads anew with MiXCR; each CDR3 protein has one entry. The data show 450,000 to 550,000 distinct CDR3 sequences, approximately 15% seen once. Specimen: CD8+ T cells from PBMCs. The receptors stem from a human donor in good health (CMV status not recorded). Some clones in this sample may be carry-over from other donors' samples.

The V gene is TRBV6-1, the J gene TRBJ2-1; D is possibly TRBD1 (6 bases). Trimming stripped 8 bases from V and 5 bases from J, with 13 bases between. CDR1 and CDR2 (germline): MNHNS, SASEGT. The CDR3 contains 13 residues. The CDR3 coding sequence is TGTGCCAGCCGTACAGGGAGAGACAATGAGCAGTTCTTC. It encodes CASRTGRDNEQFF.

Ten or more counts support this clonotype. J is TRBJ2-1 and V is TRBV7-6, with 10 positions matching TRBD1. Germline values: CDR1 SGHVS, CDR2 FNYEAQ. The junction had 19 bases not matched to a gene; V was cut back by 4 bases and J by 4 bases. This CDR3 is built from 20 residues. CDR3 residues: CASSYPRDRGTRSSYNEQFF. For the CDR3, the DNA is TGTGCCAGCAGCTACCCCCGGGACAGGGGAACTAGGAGCTCATACAATGAGCAGTTCTTC.

CDR3 amino acids: CASSTEGTGYHEQYF. CDR3 DNA: TGTGCCAGCAGCACAGAGGGGACAGGGTACCACGAGCAGTACTTC. The gene calls are TRBV13 and TRBJ2-7; 9 bases fit TRBD1. V lost 5 bases, J lost 5 bases, and 10 bases stayed unmatched. CDR3 size: 15 residues. Germline CDR1 PRHDT, CDR2 FYEKMQ (reference sequence).

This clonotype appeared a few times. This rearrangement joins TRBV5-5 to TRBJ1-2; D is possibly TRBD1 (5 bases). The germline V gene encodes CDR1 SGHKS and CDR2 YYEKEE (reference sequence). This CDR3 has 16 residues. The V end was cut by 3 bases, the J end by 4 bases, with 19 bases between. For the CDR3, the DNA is TGTGCCAGCAGCTGGGGACCTTTGCCCTCCATCTATGGCTACACCTTC. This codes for CASSWGPLPSIYGYTF.

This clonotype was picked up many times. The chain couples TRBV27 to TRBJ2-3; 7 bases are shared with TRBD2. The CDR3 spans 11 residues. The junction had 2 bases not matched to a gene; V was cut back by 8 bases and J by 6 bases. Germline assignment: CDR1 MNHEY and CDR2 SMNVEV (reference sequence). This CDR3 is CASRGVDTQYF. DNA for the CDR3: TGTGCCAGCCGGGGGGTCGATACGCAGTATTTT.

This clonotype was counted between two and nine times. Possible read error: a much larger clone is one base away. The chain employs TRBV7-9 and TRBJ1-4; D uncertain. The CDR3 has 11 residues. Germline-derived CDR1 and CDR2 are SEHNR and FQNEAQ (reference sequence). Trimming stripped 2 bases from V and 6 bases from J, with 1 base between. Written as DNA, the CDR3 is TGTGCCAGCAGCTTATATGAAAAACTGTTTTTT. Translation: CASSLYEKLFF.

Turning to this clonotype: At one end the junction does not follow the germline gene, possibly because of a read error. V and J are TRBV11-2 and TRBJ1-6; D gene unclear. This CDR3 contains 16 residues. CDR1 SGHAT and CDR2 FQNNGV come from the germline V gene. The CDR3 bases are TGTGCCAGCTCTCTTCGAGGTTTATTGTATAATTCACCCCACCACTTT. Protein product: CASSLRGLLYNSPHHF.

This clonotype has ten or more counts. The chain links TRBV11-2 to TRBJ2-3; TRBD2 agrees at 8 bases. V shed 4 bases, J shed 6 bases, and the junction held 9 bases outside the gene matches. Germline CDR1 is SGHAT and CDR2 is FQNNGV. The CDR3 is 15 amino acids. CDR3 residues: CASSSLREGLDTQYF. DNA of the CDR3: TGTGCCAGCAGCTCTCTACGGGAGGGCCTGGATACGCAGTATTTT.

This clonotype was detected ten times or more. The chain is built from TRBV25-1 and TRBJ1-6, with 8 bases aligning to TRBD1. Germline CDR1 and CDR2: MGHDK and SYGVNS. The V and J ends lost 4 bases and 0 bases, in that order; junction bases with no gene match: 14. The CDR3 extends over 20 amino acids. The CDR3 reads CASSARLTGEGSSYNSPLHF. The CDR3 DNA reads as TGTGCCAGCAGTGCACGCCTGACAGGGGAAGGGAGCTCCTATAATTCACCCCTCCACTTT.

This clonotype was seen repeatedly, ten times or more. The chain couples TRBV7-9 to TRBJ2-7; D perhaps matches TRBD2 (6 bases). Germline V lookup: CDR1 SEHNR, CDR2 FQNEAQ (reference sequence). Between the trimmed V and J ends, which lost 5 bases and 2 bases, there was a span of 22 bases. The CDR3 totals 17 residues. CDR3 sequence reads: CASSHWDFTISPYEQYF. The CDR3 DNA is TGTGCCAGCAGCCACTGGGACTTCACCATTTCTCCCTACGAGCAGTACTTC.

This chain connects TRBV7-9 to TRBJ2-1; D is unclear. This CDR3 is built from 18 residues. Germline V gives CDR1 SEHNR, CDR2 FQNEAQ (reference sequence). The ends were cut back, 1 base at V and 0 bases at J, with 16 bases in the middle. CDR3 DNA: TGTGCCAGCAGCTTAGAAGGTGGCGCACTACGCTCCTACAATGAGCAGTTCTTC. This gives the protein CASSLEGGALRSYNEQFF.

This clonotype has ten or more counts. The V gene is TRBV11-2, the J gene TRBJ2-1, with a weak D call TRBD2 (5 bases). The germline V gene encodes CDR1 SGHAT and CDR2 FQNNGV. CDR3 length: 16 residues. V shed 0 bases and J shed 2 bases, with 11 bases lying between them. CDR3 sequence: CASSLERVRTYNEQFF. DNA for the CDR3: TGTGCCAGCAGCTTAGAGAGGGTTAGAACCTACAATGAGCAGTTCTTC.

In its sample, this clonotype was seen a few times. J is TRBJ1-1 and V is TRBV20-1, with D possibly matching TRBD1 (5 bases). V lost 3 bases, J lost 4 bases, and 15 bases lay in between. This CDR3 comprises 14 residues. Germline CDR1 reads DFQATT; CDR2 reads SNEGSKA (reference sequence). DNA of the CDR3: TGCAGTGCTAGTGTTGGCCCGAGGGGCACTGAAGCTTTCTTT. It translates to CSASVGPRGTEAFF.

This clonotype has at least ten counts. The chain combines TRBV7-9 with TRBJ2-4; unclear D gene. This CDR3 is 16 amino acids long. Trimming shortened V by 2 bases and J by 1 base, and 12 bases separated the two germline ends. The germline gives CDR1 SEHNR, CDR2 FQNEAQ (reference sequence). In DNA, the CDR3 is TGTGCCAGCAGCTTAACTCAGGCCCTGGCCAAAAACATTCAGTACTTC. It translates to CASSLTQALAKNIQYF.

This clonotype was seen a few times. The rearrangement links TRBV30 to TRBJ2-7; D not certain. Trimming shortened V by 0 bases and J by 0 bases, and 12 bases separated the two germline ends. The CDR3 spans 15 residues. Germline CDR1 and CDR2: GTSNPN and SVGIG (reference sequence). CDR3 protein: CAWSVPAESSYEQYF. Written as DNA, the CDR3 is TGTGCCTGGAGTGTACCGGCGGAGTCCTCCTACGAGCAGTACTTC.

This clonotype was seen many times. The CDR3 DNA reads TGTGCCAGCTTCACTTTCCGGGACCACACAGATACGCAGTATTTT. It specifies CASFTFRDHTDTQYF. V is TRBV12-3 or TRBV12-4 and J is TRBJ2-3; D tentatively reads TRBD1 or TRBD2 (5 bases each). This CDR3 is built from 15 residues. Trimming shortened V by 8 bases and J by 2 bases, and 17 bases separated the two germline ends.

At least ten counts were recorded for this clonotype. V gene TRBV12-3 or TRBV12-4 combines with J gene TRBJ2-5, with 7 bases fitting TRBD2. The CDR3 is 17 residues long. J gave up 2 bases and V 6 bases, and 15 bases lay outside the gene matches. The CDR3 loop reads CASSIGFSGDSQETQYF. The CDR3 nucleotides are TGTGCCAGCAGCATTGGATTCAGCGGGGATTCACAAGAGACCCAGTACTTC.

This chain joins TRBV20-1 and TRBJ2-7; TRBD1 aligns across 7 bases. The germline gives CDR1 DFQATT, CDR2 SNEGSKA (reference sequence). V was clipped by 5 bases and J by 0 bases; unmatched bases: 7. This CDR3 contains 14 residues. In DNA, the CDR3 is TGCAGTGCTTATGACAGGGCTATCTCCTACGAGCAGTACTTC. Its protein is CSAYDRAISYEQYF.

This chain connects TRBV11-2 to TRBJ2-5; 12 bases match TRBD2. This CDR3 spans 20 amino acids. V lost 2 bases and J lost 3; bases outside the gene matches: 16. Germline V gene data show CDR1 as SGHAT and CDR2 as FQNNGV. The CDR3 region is CASSLPSGLAGSPVEETQYF. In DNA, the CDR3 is TGTGCCAGCAGCTTACCGTCGGGACTAGCGGGCTCCCCGGTCGAAGAGACCCAGTACTTC. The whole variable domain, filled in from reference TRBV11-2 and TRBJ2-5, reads EAGVAQSPRYKIIEKRQSVAFWCNPISGHATLYWYQQILGQGPKLLIQFQNNGVVDDSQLPKDRFSAERLKGVDSTLKIQPAKLEDSAVYLCASSLPSGLAGSPVEETQYFGPGTRLLVL.

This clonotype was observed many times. This chain's CDR3 is CASSSTSGSYRESTDTQYF. CDR3 in DNA: TGTGCCAGCAGTTCGACTAGCGGGAGTTACCGTGAGAGCACAGATACGCAGTATTTT. The genes are TRBV28 and TRBJ2-3; 12 positions agree with TRBD2. Germline values: CDR1 MDHEN, CDR2 SYDVKM. The CDR3 is 19 residues long. The J segment lost 0 bases and the V segment lost 4 bases, leaving 11 bases of the junction unmatched.